This TCR beta chain was identified in a study of OX40 agonist ivuxolimab in advanced cancers. On the study more broadly: Age averaged around 59 years (range about 20 to 79), and more than 80% were male. Notes on the study in general: Certain nonresponders likewise exhibited a low normalized T-cell clonal expansion. CD4+ and CD8+ blood T cells expanded clonally by week 6 at 0.1 to 3.0 mg/kg.

Repertoires were generated with immunoSEQ multiplex PCR, while TCRdb's copy carries only in-frame clones and drops some. The sample contains 77,000 or so clones, about 94% of which appear only once. Autoimmune disease history or systemic immunosuppression was exclusionary. On this clone: What it recognizes is unknown.

Here the sequenced sample was CD4+ or CD8+ T cells sorted from blood, taken in a trial of the OX40 agonist ivuxolimab. This receptor was taken from an adult with an advanced solid tumor such as melanoma, head and neck, liver or kidney cancer.

This CDR3 reads CASNPVGGETDTQYF. CDR3 DNA sequence: TGTGCCAGCAACCCTGTGGGGGGCGAGACAGATACGCAGTATTTT. This chain uses TRBV27 with TRBJ2-3; possibly TRBD1 or TRBD2 for D (6 bases each). With 7 bases removed from V and 3 bases from J, the gap between germline ends came to 17 bases. CDR3 size: 15 residues. Germline CDR1 reads MNHEY; CDR2 reads SMNVEV (reference sequence).